The T cell receptor beta chain under discussion was sequenced for a study of regulatory T cells in long-lasting Graves disease. This clonotype has a count of ten or more. What it recognizes is unknown. Arm-PCR of CDR3 regions and iRepertoire HTBI primers were used to build TCR beta libraries. Using its own MiXCR run on the multiplex PCR reads, TCRdb lists one record per CDR3 protein. Among roughly 420,000 distinct CDR3 sequences, about a sixth were seen once, and the ten largest hold over 20%. Looked up from germline, CDR1 is MNHEY and CDR2 is SVGEGT. The CDR3 is made up of 13 amino acids. J was trimmed by 6 bases and V by 6 bases; bases with no gene match: 4. Time point specified: newly diagnosed GD, antithyroid drugs for less than 3 months. From PBMCs, RNA was extracted and then used to make the TCR library. Notes on the study in general: Persistent disease exhibited a predilection for TRBV28, TRBJ1-2 and TRBJ2-5.

This TCR derives from a female donor with Graves disease. The sample was peripheral blood mononuclear cells (PBMCs), taken at new diagnosis, from a patient treated with antithyroid drugs. The rearrangement joins TRBV6-2 or TRBV6-3 to TRBJ2-1; TRBD1 aligns across 8 bases. Here the CDR3 reads CASSVDRGNEQFF. The CDR3 DNA follows: TGTGCCAGCAGCGTAGACAGGGGCAATGAGCAGTTCTTC.